This TCR beta chain is from a study of blood T cell repertoires in COVID-19. Study background: Some COVID-19 samples were acute and others convalescent; all came from the United States, Italy and Spain. From T cells, B-cell-depleted T cells, or PBMCs came the material, which was cDNA or gDNA.

The CDR3 sequence is 11 residues long. Unmatched junction bases numbered 3, after V lost 7 bases and J lost 9 bases. In the original processing: Scientists estimated how many nucleated cells there were by amplifying reference gene primers. Measured with immunoSEQ multiplex PCR; TCRdb has only the in-frame clones, and not every one. V, J and clone size derive from that table, while D and trimming were established from the DNA sequence. In the table there are some 120,000 clones, about four fifths of which are singletons. In this sample, this clone turned up once. V and J are TRBV12-3 or TRBV12-4 and TRBJ1-5; 7 bases align to TRBD1. This TCR was recovered from a woman aged 45-65 years with acute or convalescent COVID-19. Sequenced: peripheral blood. For the CDR3, the DNA is TGTGCCAGCACCCAGGGGGGGCCCCAGCATTTT. The encoded protein is CASTQGGPQHF.